This TCR beta chain was sequenced in a study of regulatory T cells in long-lasting Graves disease. Study details: Those with persistent Graves' disease had received antithyroid drugs for over 5 years with positive TSH receptor antibodies. Study-wide results and caveats: Few sampled subjects may have lowered accuracy. Persistent Graves' patients had lower TCR diversity than newly diagnosed ones. Persistent disease showed a preference for TRBV28, TRBJ1-2 and TRBJ2-5.

Building the TCR beta libraries relied on iRepertoire HTBI primers, and CDR3 regions underwent Arm-PCR. A single record per CDR3 protein comes from TCRdb applying MiXCR to the multiplex PCR reads. The sample has fewer than 600,000 distinct CDR3 sequences; 22% are singletons. Trimming left V 5 bases short and J 5 bases short, with 15 bases between. The CDR3 contains 14 residues. Per the germline V gene, CDR1 is SGHTA and CDR2 is FQGTGA. Ten or more counts support this clonotype. Its antigen is unidentified. Documented time point: persistent/refractory GD, antithyroid drugs over 5 years with positive TRAb. The TCR library was prepared using RNA isolated from PBMCs.

This receptor was identified in a female donor with Graves disease. This specimen was peripheral blood mononuclear cells (PBMCs), taken when the disease was refractory, from a patient treated with antithyroid drugs. J is TRBJ1-2 and V is TRBV7-3; D is ambiguous. This CDR3 reads CASSPSPLGYGYTF. The CDR3 DNA sequence: TGTGCCAGCAGCCCCTCACCTTTGGGTTATGGCTACACCTTC. The full variable domain, in which reference TRBV7-3 and TRBJ1-2 provide the parts outside the CDR3, is GAGVSQTPSNKVTEKGKYVELRCDPISGHTALYWYRQSLGQGPEFLIYFQGTGAADDSGLPNDRFFAVRPEGSVSTLKIQRTERGDSAVYLCASSPSPLGYGYTFGSGTRLTVV.